A single sample gave rise to the 10 T cell receptor beta chains below, sequenced in a study of spatial heterogeneity in lung cancer. Findings and limits, study-wide: Expanded alpha and beta TCR counts within tumors tracked tumor mutation counts.

Regarding time point: sample taken at primary tumor resection. TCRdb re-called the 5' RACE reads through MiXCR, storing one row per CDR3 protein. The table shows about 8,100 distinct CDR3 sequences, with around 13% occurring only once. Their antigens are not known. This material consisted of lung tumor tissue, taken at surgery. Source of these receptors: a male donor with early-stage non-small cell lung cancer.

This clonotype was picked up a small number of times. A library prepared for alpha chains yielded this beta chain as an off-target read; its size is of little meaning. V usage is TRBV6-5 and J usage is TRBJ2-1; 14 nucleotides line up with TRBD2. CDR1 and CDR2 (germline): MNHEY, SVGAGI. With 7 bases clipped from V and 2 bases from J, the junction kept 4 bases outside the gene matches. CDR3 size: 16 residues. Here the CDR3 DNA reads TGTGCCAGCAACGGACTAGCGGGGGGCACCTACAATGAGCAGTTCTTC. Protein sequence: CASNGLAGGTYNEQFF.

A word on this clonotype: An end of the junction does not agree with germline; a read error may underlie this. This beta chain is an unintended read in a library built for alpha chains; its size means little. This chain connects TRBV20-1 to TRBJ1-4, with D hard to call. Germline assignment: CDR1 DFQATT and CDR2 SNEGSKA (reference sequence). This CDR3 has 11 amino acids. Written as DNA, the CDR3 is TGCAGTGCCACAAAGGGTAATGAAAAACTGTTT. It encodes CSATKGNEKLF.

This clonotype has a count of ten or more. Since it is a stray read in a library aimed at alpha chains, this beta chain has a size that is not meaningful. V is TRBV27 and J is TRBJ2-1, with 9 nucleotides matching TRBD2. Trimming at V came to 5 bases and at J to 3 bases, leaving 5 bases not matched to a gene. Germline assignment: CDR1 MNHEY and CDR2 SMNVEV (reference sequence). This CDR3 contains 15 residues. The CDR3 is CASSQRSGSYNEQFF. As DNA, the CDR3 is TGTGCCAGCAGTCAGCGTAGCGGGAGCTACAATGAGCAGTTCTTC.

This clonotype was counted between two and nine times. The library was prepared for alpha chains; this beta chain is a stray read, so its frequency means little. V gene TRBV20-1 combines with J gene TRBJ2-7; 7 bases line up with TRBD1. The ends lost 4 bases at V and 3 bases at J; junction bases unmatched: 12. Germline V gene sequence: CDR1 DFQATT, CDR2 SNEGSKA (reference sequence). This CDR3 is built from 15 residues. In nucleotides, the CDR3 is TGCAGTGCTAACCCCAGGGACAGCTCGCTCTACGAGCAGTACTTC. This codes for CSANPRDSSLYEQYF.

This clonotype has only a few counts. This beta chain is an unintended read in a library built for alpha chains; its size means little. This rearrangement joins TRBV24-1 to TRBJ1-5; 7 nucleotides match TRBD1. Germline V gene data show CDR1 as KGHDR and CDR2 as SFDVKD. After removal of 5 bases from V and 6 bases from J, the junction contained 6 bases not matched to a gene. This CDR3 is 14 amino acids long. The CDR3 is CATSGQGSSQPQHF. As DNA, the CDR3 is TGTGCCACCAGTGGACAGGGTTCCAGTCAGCCCCAGCATTTT.

This clonotype appeared many times. Since the library was made to target alpha chains, this beta chain is a stray read and its abundance is not meaningful. The rearrangement uses TRBV20-1 and TRBJ2-2; D uncertain. This CDR3 contains 13 residues. The V gene's germline CDR1 is DFQATT and CDR2 SNEGSKA (reference sequence). The ends were cut back, 7 bases at V and 0 bases at J, with 9 bases in the middle. The CDR3 DNA reads as TGCAGTGGACAAGGGACGAACACCGGGGAGCTGTTTTTT. Translation gives CSGQGTNTGELFF.

By share, this clonotype ranks as medium-sized. This beta chain slipped into a library made for alpha chains as a stray read, so its size is not meaningful. The rearrangement joins TRBV27 to TRBJ2-1, with 11 bases lining up with TRBD2. The CDR3 consists of 15 residues. Germline loops: CDR1 MNHEY, CDR2 SMNVEV (reference sequence). V was pared by 6 bases and J by 8 bases, with 9 bases of the junction left unmatched. As DNA, the CDR3 is TGTGCCAGCAGGCTCGGACTAGCGGGTGGGGATGAGCAGTTCTTC. Its translation: CASRLGLAGGDEQFF.

This clonotype is medium-sized in the sample. A library prepared for alpha chains yielded this beta chain as an off-target read; its size is of little meaning. The chain employs TRBV20-1 and TRBJ1-2, with 9 bases aligning to TRBD1. The germline V gene has CDR1 DFQATT and CDR2 SNEGSKA (reference sequence). The V segment lost 6 bases and the J segment 4 bases; nucleotides outside the gene matches: 6. The CDR3 consists of 13 residues. Written as DNA, the CDR3 is TGCAGTGCGGGAGGACAGGGGACCTATGGCTACACCTTC. Its translation is CSAGGQGTYGYTF.

Concerning this clonotype: This beta chain appears as a stray read in a library generated for alpha chains; its size is not informative. The chain links TRBV20-1 to TRBJ1-2; perhaps TRBD1 as D (5 bases). The germline V gene has CDR1 DFQATT and CDR2 SNEGSKA (reference sequence). CDR3 size: 15 residues. The V and J ends lost 1 base and 4 bases respectively, with 16 bases between them. As DNA, the CDR3 is TGCAGTGCTAGAGTAACAAACCGGGACGGCTATGGCTACACCTTC. This gives the protein CSARVTNRDGYGYTF.

By proportion, this clonotype is medium-sized. Since it is a stray read in a library aimed at alpha chains, this beta chain has a size that is not meaningful. V usage is TRBV5-1 and J usage is TRBJ2-3; D call uncertain. V was pared by 7 bases and J by 8 bases, with 14 bases between. Looked up from germline, CDR1 is SGHRS and CDR2 is YFSETQ. The CDR3 length is 12 residues. Here the CDR3 reads CASGPGLGTQYF. DNA for the CDR3: TGCGCCAGCGGTCCGGGCCTCGGTACGCAGTATTTT. Variable domain in full (rest from reference TRBV5-1 and TRBJ2-3): KAGVTQTPRYLIKTRGQQVTLSCSPISGHRSVSWYQQTPGQGLQFLFEYFSETQRNKGNFPGRFSGRQFSNSRSEMNVSTLELGDSALYLCASGPGLGTQYFGPGTRLTVL.